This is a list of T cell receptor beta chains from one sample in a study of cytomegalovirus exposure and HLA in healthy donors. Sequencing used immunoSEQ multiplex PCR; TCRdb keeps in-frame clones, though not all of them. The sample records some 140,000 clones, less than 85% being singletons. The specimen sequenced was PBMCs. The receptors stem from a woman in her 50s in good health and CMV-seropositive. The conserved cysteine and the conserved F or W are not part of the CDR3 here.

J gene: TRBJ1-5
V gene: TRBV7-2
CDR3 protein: ASSPGQGSQPQH

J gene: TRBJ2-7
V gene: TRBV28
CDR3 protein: ASSLTALEQY

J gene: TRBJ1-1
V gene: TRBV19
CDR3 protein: ASSLDMNTEAF

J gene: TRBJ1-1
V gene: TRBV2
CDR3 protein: ASSVDRVSTEAF

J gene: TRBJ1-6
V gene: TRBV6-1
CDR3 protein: ASSGANSPLH

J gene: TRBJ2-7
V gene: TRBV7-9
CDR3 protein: ASSLDSGTGNYEQY

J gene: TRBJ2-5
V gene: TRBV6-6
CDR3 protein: ASSPLRETQY

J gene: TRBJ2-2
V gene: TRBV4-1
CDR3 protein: ASSQIRQTNTGELF

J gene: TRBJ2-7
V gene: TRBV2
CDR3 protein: ASTRQRGVDEQY

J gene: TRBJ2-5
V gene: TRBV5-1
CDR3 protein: ASSFRGAVEETQY

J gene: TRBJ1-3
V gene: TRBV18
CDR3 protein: ASSPGGSSGNTIY

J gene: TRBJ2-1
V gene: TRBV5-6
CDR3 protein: ASSRQLAGGISYNEQF

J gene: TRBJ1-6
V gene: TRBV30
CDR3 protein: AWMISSYNSPLH

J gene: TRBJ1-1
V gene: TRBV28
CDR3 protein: ASSPGGTEAF

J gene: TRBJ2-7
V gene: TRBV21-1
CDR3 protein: ASSKGQGTYEQY

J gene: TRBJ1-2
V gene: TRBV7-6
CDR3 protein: ASSSLTGSNYGYT

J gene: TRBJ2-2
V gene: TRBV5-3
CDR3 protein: ARSPGTLWLF

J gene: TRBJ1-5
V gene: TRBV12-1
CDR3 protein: ASSSERGLSNQPQH

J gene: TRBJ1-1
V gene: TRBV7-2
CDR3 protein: ASSLWKGLNTEAF

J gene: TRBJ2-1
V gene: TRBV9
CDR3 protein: ASSVGYRDVQF

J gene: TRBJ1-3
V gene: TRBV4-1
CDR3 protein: ASSLLPGPSGNTIY

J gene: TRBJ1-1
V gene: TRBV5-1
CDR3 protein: ASSLVGRGNTEAF

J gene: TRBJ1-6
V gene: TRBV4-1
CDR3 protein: ASSQGRLTDNSPLH

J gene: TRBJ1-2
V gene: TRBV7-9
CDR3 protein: ASSLGVSGQGGYT

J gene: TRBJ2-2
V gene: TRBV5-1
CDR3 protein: ASSQSGGNLAGELF

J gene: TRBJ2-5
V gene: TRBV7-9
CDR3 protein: ASSLPLGSPETQY

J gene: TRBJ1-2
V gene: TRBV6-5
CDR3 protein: ASTSAAAASGYT

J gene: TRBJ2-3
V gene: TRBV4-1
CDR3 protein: ASSWTSGPSTDTQY

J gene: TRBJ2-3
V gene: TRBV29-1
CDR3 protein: SVGAGAVTDTQY

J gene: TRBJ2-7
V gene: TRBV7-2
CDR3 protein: ASSLGQRLEVSNEQY

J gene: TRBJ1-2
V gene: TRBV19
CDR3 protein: ATRLQGFHT

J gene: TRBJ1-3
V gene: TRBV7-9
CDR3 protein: ASSHGTAFSGNTIY

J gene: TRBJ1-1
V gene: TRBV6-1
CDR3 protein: ASTMVTVTEAF

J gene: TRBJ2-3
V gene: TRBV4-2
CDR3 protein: ASSQRVLAGGLSVSTDTQY

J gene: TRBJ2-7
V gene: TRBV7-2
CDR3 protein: ASRLAGFSEQY

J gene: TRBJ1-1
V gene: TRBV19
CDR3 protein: ASSKDRDRVIFEKTEAF

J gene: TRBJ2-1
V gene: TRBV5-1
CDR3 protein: ASSLRQASYNEQF

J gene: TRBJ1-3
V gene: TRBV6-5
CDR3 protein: ASSPQGAVGNTIY

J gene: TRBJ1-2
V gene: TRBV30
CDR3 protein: AWTNDRGYGYT

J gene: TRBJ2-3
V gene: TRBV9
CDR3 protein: ASSVGGPSTDTQY

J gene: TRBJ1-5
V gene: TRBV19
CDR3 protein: ASSFRQGERNQPQH

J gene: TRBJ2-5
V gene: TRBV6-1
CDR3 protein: ASRLGRRETQY

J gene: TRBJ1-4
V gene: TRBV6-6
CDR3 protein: ASSYGGNEKLF

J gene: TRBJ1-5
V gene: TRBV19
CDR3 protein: ATHSKEMGASAYGNQPQH

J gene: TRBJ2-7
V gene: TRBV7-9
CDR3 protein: ASRVRGGYEQY

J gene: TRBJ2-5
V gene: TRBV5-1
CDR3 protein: ASSGGVQGDTQY

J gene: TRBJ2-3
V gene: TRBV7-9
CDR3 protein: ASSLQRDRFGTDTQY

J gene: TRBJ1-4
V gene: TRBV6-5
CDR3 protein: ASSQGQGRATT

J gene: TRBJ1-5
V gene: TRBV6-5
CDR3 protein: ASSYSQGPQH

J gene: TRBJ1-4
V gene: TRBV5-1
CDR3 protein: ASSPTGPTNEKLF

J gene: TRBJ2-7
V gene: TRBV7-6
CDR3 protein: ASSLDLTEQY

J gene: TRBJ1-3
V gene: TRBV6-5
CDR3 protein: ASSYSWQGVNTIY

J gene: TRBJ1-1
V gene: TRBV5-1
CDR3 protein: ASSFVRGSTEAF

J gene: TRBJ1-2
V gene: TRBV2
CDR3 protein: ASGPVRGGYT

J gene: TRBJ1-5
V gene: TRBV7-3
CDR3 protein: ASSFTTGTGSWGHNQPQH

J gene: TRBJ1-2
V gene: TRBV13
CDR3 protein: ASSTKGGSFHYGYT

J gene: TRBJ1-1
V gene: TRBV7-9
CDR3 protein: ASSLQGARSTEAF

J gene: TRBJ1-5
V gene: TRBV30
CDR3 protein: AWGPGGRWGNQPQH

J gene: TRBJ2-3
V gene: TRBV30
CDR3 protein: AWSGGTSGEGDTQY